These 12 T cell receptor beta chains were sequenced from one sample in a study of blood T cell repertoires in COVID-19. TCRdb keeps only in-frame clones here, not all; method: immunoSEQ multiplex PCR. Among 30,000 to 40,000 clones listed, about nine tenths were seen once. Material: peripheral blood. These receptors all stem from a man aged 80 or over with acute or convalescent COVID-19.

The CDR3 nucleotides read TGTGCCACCAAGTTGACTCAAAGCTCCTACGAGCAGTACTTC. It specifies CATKLTQSSYEQYF. This chain joins TRBV7-2 and TRBJ2-7; D gene uncertain. The V end lost 10 bases, the J end lost 0 bases, and 16 bases lay between the germline ends. The CDR3 totals 14 residues. Germline-derived CDR1 and CDR2 are SGHTA and FQGNSA.

The CDR3: CASSPGGAGNSPLHF. In nucleotides, the CDR3 is TGTGCCAGCAGCCCAGGGGGAGCCGGTAATTCACCCCTCCACTTT. The chain carries TRBV5-4 and TRBJ1-6, with 7 bases aligning to TRBD1. CDR3 size: 15 residues. The V gene's germline CDR1 is SGHNT and CDR2 YYREEE (reference sequence). Unmatched junction bases numbered 7, after V lost 4 bases and J lost 6 bases.

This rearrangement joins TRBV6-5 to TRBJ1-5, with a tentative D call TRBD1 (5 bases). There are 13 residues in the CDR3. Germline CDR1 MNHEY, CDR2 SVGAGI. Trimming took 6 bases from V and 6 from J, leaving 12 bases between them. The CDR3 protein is CASSLGEGQPQHF. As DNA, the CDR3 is TGTGCCAGCAGCCTGGGGGAGGGTCAGCCCCAGCATTTT.

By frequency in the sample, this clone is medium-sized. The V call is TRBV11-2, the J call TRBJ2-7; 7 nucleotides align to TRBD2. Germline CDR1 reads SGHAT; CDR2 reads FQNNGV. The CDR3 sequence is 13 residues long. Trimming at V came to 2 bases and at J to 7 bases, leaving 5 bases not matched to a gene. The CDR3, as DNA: TGTGCCAGCAGCTTATGGGGGAGGGAGGAGCAGTACTTC. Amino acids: CASSLWGREEQYF.

For the CDR3, the DNA is TGTGCCAGCAGCAACCCGGACAGCCACACTGAAGCTTTCTTT. Translation: CASSNPDSHTEAFF. The chain has TRBV25-1 and TRBJ1-1; possible D gene TRBD1, 6 bases. Trimming removed 6 bases from V and 3 bases from J, with 14 bases in between. The CDR3 is 14 amino acids. Germline V CDR1 and CDR2: MGHDK, SYGVNS.

CDR3 in DNA: TGTGCCTGGAGAATCAGGGGGGACACTGAAGCTTTCTTT. Encoded protein: CAWRIRGDTEAFF. V and J are TRBV30 and TRBJ1-1; 7 nucleotides line up with TRBD1. The CDR3 spans 13 residues. The germline V gene has CDR1 GTSNPN and CDR2 SVGIG (reference sequence). The trim removed 3 bases at V and 3 bases at J, leaving 4 bases unmatched.

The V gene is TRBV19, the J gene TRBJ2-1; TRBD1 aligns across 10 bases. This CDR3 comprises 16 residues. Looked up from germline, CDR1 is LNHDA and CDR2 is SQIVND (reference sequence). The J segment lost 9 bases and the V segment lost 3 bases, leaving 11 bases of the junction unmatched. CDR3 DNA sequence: TGTGCCAGTAGTATTACCCCGGGACAGGGGAGAGGTGAGCAGTTCTTC. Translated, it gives CASSITPGQGRGEQFF. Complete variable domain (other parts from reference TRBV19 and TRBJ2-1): DGGITQSPKYLFRKEGQNVTLSCEQNLNHDAMYWYRQDPGQGLRLIYYSQIVNDFQKGDIAEGYSVSREKKESFPLTVTSAQKNPTAFYLCASSITPGQGRGEQFFGPGTRLTVL.

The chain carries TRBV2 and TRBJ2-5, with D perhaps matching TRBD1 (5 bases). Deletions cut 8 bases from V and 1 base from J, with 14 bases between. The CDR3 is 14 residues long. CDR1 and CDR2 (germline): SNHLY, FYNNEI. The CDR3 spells CASGLRQLQETQYF. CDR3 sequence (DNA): TGTGCCAGCGGCTTAAGACAGCTCCAAGAGACCCAGTACTTC.

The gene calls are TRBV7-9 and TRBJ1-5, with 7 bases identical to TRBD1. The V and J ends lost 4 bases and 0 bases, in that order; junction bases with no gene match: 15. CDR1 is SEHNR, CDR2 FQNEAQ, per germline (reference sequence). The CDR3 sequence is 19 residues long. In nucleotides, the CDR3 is TGTGCCAGCAGCTCAAACAGGGGCCAGGAGGGGTATAGCAATCAGCCCCAGCATTTT. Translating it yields CASSSNRGQEGYSNQPQHF.

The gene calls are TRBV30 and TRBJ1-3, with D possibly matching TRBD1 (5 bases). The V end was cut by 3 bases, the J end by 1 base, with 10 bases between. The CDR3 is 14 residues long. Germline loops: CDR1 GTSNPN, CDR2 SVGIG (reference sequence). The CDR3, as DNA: TGTGCCTGGAGATCCGGGGGATCTGGAAACACCATATATTTT. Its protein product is CAWRSGGSGNTIYF.

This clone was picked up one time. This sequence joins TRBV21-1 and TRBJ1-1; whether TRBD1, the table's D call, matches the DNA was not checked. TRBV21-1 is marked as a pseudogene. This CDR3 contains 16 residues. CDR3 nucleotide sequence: TGTGCCAGCAGCAAAGCCCCTAAGACAGTGAACACTGAAGCTTTCTTT. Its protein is CASSKAPKTVNTEAFF.

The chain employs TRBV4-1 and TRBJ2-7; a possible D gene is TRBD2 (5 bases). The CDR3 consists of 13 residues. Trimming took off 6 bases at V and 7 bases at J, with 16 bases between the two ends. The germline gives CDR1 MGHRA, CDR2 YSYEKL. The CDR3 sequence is CASRPNPSGEQYF. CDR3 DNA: TGCGCCAGCAGGCCGAACCCCTCGGGAGAGCAGTACTTC.